Below are 11 T cell receptor beta chains sequenced from a single sample in a study of shared clonotypes between healthy human individuals. Naivety among CD8 cells was defined by CD45RO negativity and positive CCR7 selection, thereby excluding terminally differentiated effector memory CD45RA+ cells. The protocol was immunoSEQ multiplex PCR, while the TCRdb copy is restricted to in-frame clones and leaves out a portion. The data contain approximately 720,000 clones, about 91% of them singletons. Sequencing input: naive CD8+ T cells sorted from blood. The receptors were gathered from a man younger than 45 in good health.

This chain links TRBV5-4 with TRBJ2-3; 9 positions agree with TRBD2. With 3 bases clipped from V and 5 bases from J, the junction kept 10 bases outside the gene matches. Germline values: CDR1 SGHNT, CDR2 YYREEE (reference sequence). The length of the CDR3 is 16 residues. The CDR3 reads CASSWGIAGEGDTQYF. The CDR3 DNA reads as TGTGCCAGCAGCTGGGGAATAGCGGGAGAGGGAGATACGCAGTATTTT. The whole variable domain, remainder taken from reference TRBV5-4 and TRBJ2-3, is ETGVTQSPTHLIKTRGQQVTLRCSSQSGHNTVSWYQQALGQGPQFIFQYYREEENGRGNFPPRFSGLQFPNYSSELNVNALELDDSALYLCASSWGIAGEGDTQYFGPGTRLTVL.

The chain uses TRBV6-4 and TRBJ2-3; D gene ambiguous. CDR1 and CDR2 (germline): MRHNA, SNTAGT. This CDR3 has 15 residues. Trimming took 0 bases from V and 0 from J, leaving 7 bases between them. CDR3 residues: CASSDSPASTDTQYF. The CDR3 DNA is TGTGCCAGCAGTGACTCGCCAGCTAGCACAGATACGCAGTATTTT.

The rearrangement uses TRBV27 and TRBJ2-3, with 7 bases that match TRBD1. With 4 bases clipped from V and 3 bases from J, the junction kept 10 bases outside the gene matches. In germline, CDR1 is MNHEY, CDR2 SMNVEV (reference sequence). This CDR3 contains 16 residues. CDR3 sequence: CASSSRDSAWTDTQYF. CDR3 sequence (DNA): TGTGCCAGCAGTTCCCGGGACAGTGCTTGGACAGATACGCAGTATTTT.

The count of this clone is one. The chain joins TRBV7-9 to TRBJ1-1; 9 bases are a match to TRBD1. Germline trimming cut 5 bases from V and 1 base from J; bases unmatched to any gene: 5. Germline values: CDR1 SEHNR, CDR2 FQNEAQ (reference sequence). The CDR3 loop spans 15 amino acids. The CDR3, as DNA: TGTGCCAGCAGCCAAGAGGACAGGGGGAACACTGAAGCTTTCTTT. Encoded protein: CASSQEDRGNTEAFF.

Comment on this clone: The sample holds other DNA sequences that translate to the same CDR3. This chain connects TRBV7-9 to TRBJ2-7; D unresolved. The CDR3 contains 11 residues. Germline V gene sequence: CDR1 SEHNR, CDR2 FQNEAQ (reference sequence). Deletions cut 1 base from V and 7 bases from J, with 5 bases between. CDR3 sequence reads: CASSLGPEQYF. The CDR3 nucleotides read TGTGCCAGCAGCTTAGGGCCGGAGCAGTACTTC.

This chain connects TRBV5-1 to TRBJ2-4; D tentatively fits TRBD1 or TRBD2 (5 bases each). Between the trimmed V and J ends, which lost 4 bases and 0 bases, there was a span of 14 bases. The germline gives CDR1 SGHRS, CDR2 YFSETQ. The length of the CDR3 is 16 residues. For the CDR3, the DNA is TGCGCCAGCAGCCTTGGGGGTCCGGTAGCCAAAAACATTCAGTACTTC. Translated: CASSLGGPVAKNIQYF.

This chain connects TRBV25-1 to TRBJ2-1; 7 nucleotides match TRBD2. Germline trimming cut 6 bases from V and 4 bases from J; bases unmatched to any gene: 9. The V gene's germline CDR1 is MGHDK and CDR2 SYGVNS. The CDR3 runs 15 residues. This CDR3 is CASRGGGGAYNEQFF. Written as DNA, the CDR3 is TGTGCCAGCAGGGGCGGGGGAGGGGCATACAATGAGCAGTTCTTC.

This clone was picked up one time. The genes are TRBV10-3 and TRBJ2-1, with a tentative D call TRBD2 (5 bases). Looked up from germline, CDR1 is ENHRY and CDR2 is SYGVKD. Deletions cut 6 bases from V and 8 bases from J, with 14 bases between. The CDR3 runs to 13 residues. The CDR3 coding sequence is TGTGCCATCAGAGACACTAGTATCGATGAGCAGTTCTTC. Translated: CAIRDTSIDEQFF.

J is TRBJ2-2 and V is TRBV6-6; 7 positions match TRBD1. Looked up from germline, CDR1 is MNHNY and CDR2 is SVGAGI (reference sequence). The CDR3 is made up of 16 amino acids. V shed 1 base and J 8 bases; nucleotides not matched to a gene: 10. CDR3 loop: CASSYWDSPSKGELFF. CDR3 nucleotides: TGTGCCAGCAGTTACTGGGACAGTCCTTCAAAGGGGGAGCTGTTTTTT.

In DNA, the CDR3 is TGTGCCAGCAGCTTGGACAGTGGCTTGGAGCAGTACTTC. It specifies CASSLDSGLEQYF. This chain connects TRBV7-9 to TRBJ2-7, with a possible D match to TRBD1 (6 bases). This CDR3 contains 13 residues. The V gene lost 3 bases and the J gene lost 7 bases, with 13 bases spanning the gap. CDR1 and CDR2 from the germline V gene are SEHNR and FQNEAQ (reference sequence).

The gene calls are TRBV10-3 and TRBJ2-7, with D perhaps being TRBD1 or TRBD2 (5 bases each). V shed 7 bases and J shed 2 bases, with 9 bases lying between them. The CDR3 is 12 residues long. Germline CDR1 ENHRY, CDR2 SYGVKD. The CDR3 spells CAIIRGAYEQYF. In DNA, the CDR3 is TGTGCCATCATCCGAGGGGCCTACGAGCAGTACTTC.